Below are 29 T cell receptor beta chains sequenced from a single sample in a study of blood T cell repertoires in COVID-19. Sequenced by immunoSEQ multiplex PCR; TCRdb stores in-frame clones only, minus some. Found here are approximately 330,000 clones, about nine tenths of them singletons; the top ten hold approximately 9.9%. Sequencing was done on a sample of peripheral blood. Every receptor here comes from a young man with COVID-19, enrolled during active disease.

The chain has TRBV21-1 and TRBJ2-1; the D segment call TRBD1 is taken from the table without a DNA check. TRBV21-1 is described as a pseudogene. The CDR3 runs to 15 residues. CDR3 amino acids: CASSKKGASYNEQFF. CDR3 nucleotide sequence: TGTGCCAGCAGCAAAAAGGGGGCCTCCTACAATGAGCAGTTCTTC.

The J gene is TRBJ2-7, the V gene TRBV24-1, with 9 bases that match TRBD1. The ends lost 10 bases at V and 2 bases at J; junction bases unmatched: 11. This CDR3 is built from 15 residues. In germline, CDR1 is KGHDR, CDR2 SFDVKD. The CDR3 nucleotides are TGTGCCACTAACGATAGGGACAGGGCCACCTACGAGCAGTACTTC. Protein product: CATNDRDRATYEQYF.

The V and J genes are TRBV6-2 or TRBV6-3 and TRBJ2-1; 10 bases fit TRBD2. The V gene end was trimmed by 5 bases and the J gene end by 7 bases; junction bases not matched to a gene: 11. Per germline, CDR1 MNHEY and CDR2 SVGEGT. There are 16 residues in the CDR3. CDR3 in amino acids: CASSTRLAGFPNEQFF. The CDR3 coding sequence is TGTGCCAGCAGTACCCGACTAGCGGGTTTTCCTAATGAGCAGTTCTTC.

The chain is built from TRBV19 and TRBJ2-7; 8 bases are a match to TRBD2. The V segment lost 6 bases and the J segment 13 bases; nucleotides outside the gene matches: 14. CDR3 length: 13 amino acids. Germline-derived CDR1 and CDR2 are LNHDA and SQIVND (reference sequence). Here the CDR3 DNA reads TGTGCCAGTAGCCTCCGGTTTGGCGGGAGGAGCTACTTC. It encodes CASSLRFGGRSYF.

CDR3 bases: TGTGCCAGCAGCTACGTCTGGGGCGCCGGGGAGACCCAGTACTTC. The encoded protein is CASSYVWGAGETQYF. The V call is TRBV7-2, the J call TRBJ2-5; D may be TRBD1 (5 bases). Germline V CDR1 and CDR2: SGHTA, FQGNSA. There are 15 residues in the CDR3. Trimming took 4 bases from V and 5 from J, leaving 17 bases between them.

The J gene is TRBJ2-7, the V gene TRBV7-9; 7 nucleotides match TRBD1. The germline V gene has CDR1 SEHNR and CDR2 FQNEAQ (reference sequence). This CDR3 is 14 amino acids long. The V segment lost 1 base and the J segment 5 bases; nucleotides outside the gene matches: 5. DNA of the CDR3: TGTGCCAGCAGCTTAGAGGGGGCGCGGGACGAGCAGTACTTC. It specifies CASSLEGARDEQYF.

This clone came up once. The J gene is TRBJ2-2, the V gene TRBV9, with 9 nucleotides matching TRBD1. Germline trimming cut 1 base from V and 1 base from J; bases unmatched to any gene: 5. Germline CDR1 SGDLS, CDR2 YYNGEE. This CDR3 spans 17 amino acids. In DNA form, the CDR3 reads TGTGCCAGCAGCGTACTTTCGACAGGGGGGAACACCGGGGAGCTGTTTTTT. Residues: CASSVLSTGGNTGELFF.

V is TRBV28 and J is TRBJ1-2, with TRBD1 identical over 8 bases. The CDR3 contains 13 residues. The V segment lost 7 bases and the J segment 4 bases; nucleotides outside the gene matches: 5. Germline CDR1 and CDR2: MDHEN and SYDVKM. The CDR3 loop reads CASTQGVAYGYTF. DNA of the CDR3: TGTGCCAGCACACAGGGGGTCGCCTATGGCTACACCTTC.

J is TRBJ2-1 and V is TRBV10-3, with 9 nucleotides matching TRBD2. After removal of 6 bases from V and 2 bases from J, the junction contained 5 bases not matched to a gene. Germline V gives CDR1 ENHRY, CDR2 SYGVKD. The CDR3 is made up of 15 amino acids. CDR3 DNA: TGTGCCATCAGAGAAAGCGGGGGGACCTACAATGAGCAGTTCTTC. Translating gives CAIRESGGTYNEQFF.

CDR3 DNA sequence: TGTGCCAGCAGCATTGACGAGGAAGAGACCCAGTACTTC. Its protein is CASSIDEEETQYF. The chain recombines TRBV7-3 with TRBJ2-5; no firm D call. The CDR3 is made up of 13 amino acids. CDR1 is SGHTA and CDR2 is FQGTGA in the germline V gene. V gave up 5 bases and J gave up 3 bases, with 10 bases separating them.

The CDR3 bases are TGTGCCAGCAACAGGGGTAAAGACACAGATACGCAGTATTTT. This gives the protein CASNRGKDTDTQYF. This chain links TRBV5-4 with TRBJ2-3; 7 bases agree with TRBD1. The ends lost 6 bases at V and 2 bases at J; junction bases unmatched: 6. Germline CDR1 reads SGHNT; CDR2 reads YYREEE (reference sequence). This CDR3 has 14 residues.

The gene calls are TRBV2 and TRBJ2-3, with no clear D. Germline V gene data show CDR1 as SNHLY and CDR2 as FYNNEI. This CDR3 region has 14 residues. Trimming cost V 3 bases and J 0 bases, with 7 bases left between them. CDR3 in DNA: TGTGCCAGCAGTGAGATAACTAGCACAGATACGCAGTATTTT. Encoded protein: CASSEITSTDTQYF.

J is TRBJ1-1 and V is TRBV19; D is unclear. There are 13 residues in the CDR3. Trimming stripped 8 bases from V and 3 bases from J, with 13 bases between. Germline V CDR1 and CDR2: LNHDA, SQIVND (reference sequence). CDR3 region: CASRHEIYTEAFF. In DNA form, the CDR3 reads TGTGCCAGTCGACATGAGATATACACTGAAGCTTTCTTT.

V and J are TRBV6-2 or TRBV6-3 and TRBJ2-4, with 7 bases fitting TRBD2. J was trimmed by 9 bases and V by 4 bases; bases with no gene match: 6. Germline assignment: CDR1 MNHEY and CDR2 SVGEGT. The CDR3 has 13 amino acids. The CDR3 is CASSWGGSGIQYF. Written as DNA, the CDR3 is TGTGCCAGCAGTTGGGGGGGTTCAGGCATTCAGTACTTC.

This clone turned up a few times. V and J are TRBV19 and TRBJ1-2, with TRBD1 identical over 9 bases. With V trimmed by 6 bases and J by 5 bases, 7 bases remained unmatched. Germline V CDR1 and CDR2: LNHDA, SQIVND (reference sequence). This CDR3 region has 14 residues. CDR3 region: CASRPTGGGYGYTF. The CDR3 DNA sequence: TGTGCCAGTAGGCCTACAGGGGGCGGGTATGGCTACACCTTC.

The chain combines TRBV3-1 (or the pseudogene TRBV3-2) with TRBJ1-5; D remains ambiguous. V gave up 1 base and J gave up 0 bases, with 10 bases separating them. The CDR3 loop spans 16 amino acids. Germline assignment: CDR1 LGHDT and CDR2 YNNKEL (reference sequence). In DNA form, the CDR3 reads TGTGCCAGCAGCCAAGGCGTCACTTATAGCAATCAGCCCCAGCATTTT. It encodes CASSQGVTYSNQPQHF.

This clone was observed a single time. The chain couples TRBV7-8 to TRBJ2-6; tentative D call: TRBD1 (5 bases). This CDR3 is built from 15 residues. CDR1 is SGHVS, CDR2 FQNEAQ, per germline. V was cut by 5 bases and J by 8 bases, with 16 bases left in between. The CDR3 DNA reads as TGTGCCAGCAGCCCGGTACAGGCAGGGCCCAACGTCCTGACTTTC. Protein product: CASSPVQAGPNVLTF.

This clone was observed once. The chain is built from TRBV5-4 and TRBJ2-3; tentatively, D is TRBD2 (6 bases). This CDR3 is built from 15 residues. Trimming shortened V by 4 bases and J by 1 base, and 13 bases separated the two germline ends. Looked up from germline, CDR1 is SGHNT and CDR2 is YYREEE (reference sequence). For the CDR3, the DNA is TGTGCCAGCAGCCGGACTACTGGGGGCACAGATACGCAGTATTTT. As protein: CASSRTTGGTDTQYF.

The chain combines TRBV5-4 with TRBJ1-4; maybe TRBD1 (5 bases). This CDR3 is built from 16 residues. From germline, CDR1 is SGHNT and CDR2 YYREEE (reference sequence). V dropped 1 base and J dropped 2 bases, with 12 bases sitting between them. Written as DNA, the CDR3 is TGTGCCAGCAGCTTGAGGGACTCCGGGACTAATGAAAAACTGTTTTTT. It encodes CASSLRDSGTNEKLFF. Filled out from reference TRBV5-4 and TRBJ1-4, the complete variable domain reads ETGVTQSPTHLIKTRGQQVTLRCSSQSGHNTVSWYQQALGQGPQFIFQYYREEENGRGNFPPRFSGLQFPNYSSELNVNALELDDSALYLCASSLRDSGTNEKLFFGSGTQLSVL.

The gene calls are TRBV4-1 and TRBJ2-7, with D possibly TRBD1 on 6 matching bases. V dropped 4 bases and J dropped 1 base, with 8 bases sitting between them. Per germline, CDR1 MGHRA and CDR2 YSYEKL. The CDR3 is 13 amino acids. CDR3 region: CASSPGQSYEQYF. CDR3 bases: TGCGCCAGCAGCCCAGGACAGTCCTACGAGCAGTACTTC.

The chain links TRBV5-6 to TRBJ2-7; the match to TRBD1 covers 8 bases. This CDR3 has 14 amino acids. V gave up 5 bases and J gave up 6 bases; unmatched junction bases: 10. The germline CDR1 and CDR2 sequences are SGHDT and YYEEEE. The CDR3: CASRQGQGPGEQYF. The CDR3 DNA follows: TGTGCCAGCAGGCAAGGACAGGGTCCCGGCGAGCAGTACTTC. The full variable domain, with the rest looked up from reference TRBV5-6 and TRBJ2-7, is DAGVTQSPTHLIKTRGQQVTLRCSPKSGHDTVSWYQQALGQGPQFIFQYYEEEERQRGNFPDRFSGHQFPNYSSELNVNALLLGDSALYLCASRQGQGPGEQYFGPGTRLTVT.

This chain uses TRBV6-5 with TRBJ2-1; TRBD1 matches at 9 bases. This CDR3 has 16 amino acids. The V segment lost 3 bases and the J segment 7 bases; nucleotides outside the gene matches: 10. Germline V gene sequence: CDR1 MNHEY, CDR2 SVGAGI. For the CDR3, the DNA is TGTGCCAGCAGTTATTCGACAGGGGGTTTTTTGAATGAGCAGTTCTTC. Its protein is CASSYSTGGFLNEQFF.

The chain carries TRBV7-9 and TRBJ1-3; 11 bases fit TRBD1. Germline V lookup: CDR1 SEHNR, CDR2 FQNEAQ (reference sequence). V shed 6 bases, J shed 2 bases, and the junction held 6 bases outside the gene matches. This CDR3 is 16 amino acids long. CDR3 loop: CASRQTGQGAGNTIYF. Here the CDR3 DNA reads TGTGCCAGCAGACAAACGGGACAGGGGGCTGGAAACACCATATATTTT.

V and J are TRBV29-1 and TRBJ2-1, with 8 nucleotides matching TRBD1. The CDR3 is 15 amino acids. The junction had 10 bases not matched to a gene; V was cut back by 4 bases and J by 5 bases. In germline, CDR1 is SQVTM, CDR2 ANQGSEA. CDR3 region: CSVGDRTGSHNEQFF. CDR3 coding DNA: TGCAGCGTTGGGGATAGGACAGGGTCCCACAATGAGCAGTTCTTC.

This clone was detected a few times. This chain links TRBV29-1 with TRBJ1-1; the D gene is possibly TRBD1 (6 bases). CDR1 is SQVTM, CDR2 ANQGSEA, per germline. The V and J ends lost 5 bases and 4 bases respectively, with 14 bases between them. The CDR3 spans 13 residues. The CDR3 nucleotides are TGCAGCGTTCAAACAGGGAGGGGCACTGAAGCTTTCTTT. This gives the protein CSVQTGRGTEAFF.

The chain uses TRBV11-3 and TRBJ2-1; 11 nucleotides match TRBD2. J was trimmed by 3 bases and V by 5 bases; bases with no gene match: 3. CDR3 length: 15 residues. Germline-derived CDR1 and CDR2 are SGHNT and YENEEA. The chain's CDR3 is CASSAGTSGYNEQFF. CDR3 coding DNA: TGTGCCAGCAGCGCAGGGACTAGCGGCTACAATGAGCAGTTCTTC.

The chain couples TRBV6-2 or TRBV6-3 to TRBJ1-5; the match to TRBD1 covers 11 bases. V was pared by 2 bases and J by 7 bases, with 7 bases of the junction left unmatched. CDR3 size: 16 residues. Germline V gives CDR1 MNHEY, CDR2 SVGEGT. CDR3 coding DNA: TGTGCCAGCAGTTACCCCCGGACAGGGGGCAGGCAGCCCCAGCATTTT. As protein: CASSYPRTGGRQPQHF.

This rearrangement joins TRBV5-8 to TRBJ2-3, with 13 bases that match TRBD2. CDR3 length equals 19 residues. The J segment lost 2 bases and the V segment lost 3 bases, leaving 12 bases of the junction unmatched. The V gene's germline CDR1 is SGHTS and CDR2 YDEGEE. The CDR3 loop reads CASSWGGLAGFWSTDTQYF. CDR3 nucleotides: TGTGCCAGCAGCTGGGGGGGACTAGCGGGATTCTGGTCCACAGATACGCAGTATTTT.

This clone appeared once. The rearrangement joins TRBV6-2 or TRBV6-3 to TRBJ1-6, with TRBD1 as a possible D gene (5 bases). V dropped 3 bases and J dropped 15 bases, with 15 bases sitting between them. Germline-derived CDR1 and CDR2 are MNHEY and SVGEGT. The CDR3 totals 13 residues. Here the CDR3 DNA reads TGTGCCAGCAGTTATACAGGCCCGATCAACCTCCACTTT. Translation gives CASSYTGPINLHF.